This T cell receptor beta chain derives from a study of blood T cells in healthy people across ages. To note about this clonotype: The antigen is undetermined.

This CDR3 has 13 amino acids. Per the germline V gene, CDR1 is DFQATT and CDR2 is SNEGSKA (reference sequence). V lost 4 bases and J lost 3; bases outside the gene matches: 6. Peripheral blood from each donor was collected in a volume of 9.5 to 10 milliliters. Overall study results and limits: Across the age range, TCR beta diversity per million T cells fell in a roughly linear way.

Primed by a sample-barcoded 5' primer and a J-beta primer mix, a second PCR proceeded for roughly 6 to 12 cycles. MiXCR, run by TCRdb on the 5' RACE reads, gives a single entry per CDR3 protein. The sample has over 600,000 distinct CDR3 sequences; roughly three fifths are singletons. The V and J genes are TRBV20-1 and TRBJ2-7; 7 nucleotides line up with TRBD1. This clonotype originated in a man aged 35-49 years in good health. The sample taken for sequencing was blood. The CDR3 DNA reads TGCAGTGCTACGACAGGGTCTCTCTACGAGCAGTACTTC. Translating gives CSATTGSLYEQYF.